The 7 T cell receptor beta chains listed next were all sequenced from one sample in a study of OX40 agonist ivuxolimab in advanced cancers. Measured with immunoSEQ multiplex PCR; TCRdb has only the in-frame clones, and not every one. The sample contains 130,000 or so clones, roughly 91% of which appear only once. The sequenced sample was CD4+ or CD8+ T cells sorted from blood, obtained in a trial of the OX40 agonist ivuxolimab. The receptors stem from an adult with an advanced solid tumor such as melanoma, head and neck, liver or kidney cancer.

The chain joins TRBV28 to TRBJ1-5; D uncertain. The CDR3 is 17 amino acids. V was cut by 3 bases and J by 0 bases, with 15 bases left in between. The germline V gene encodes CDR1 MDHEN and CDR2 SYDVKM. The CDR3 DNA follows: TGTGCCAGCAGTTTTGTCATGGGGTTGAATAGCAATCAGCCCCAGCATTTT. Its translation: CASSFVMGLNSNQPQHF.

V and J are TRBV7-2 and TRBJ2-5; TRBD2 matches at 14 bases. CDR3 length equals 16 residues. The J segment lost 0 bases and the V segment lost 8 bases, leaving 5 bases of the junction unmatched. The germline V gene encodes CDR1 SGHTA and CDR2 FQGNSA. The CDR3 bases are TGTGCCAGCCGACTAGCGGGAGGGTCGTACCAAGAGACCCAGTACTTC. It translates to CASRLAGGSYQETQYF.

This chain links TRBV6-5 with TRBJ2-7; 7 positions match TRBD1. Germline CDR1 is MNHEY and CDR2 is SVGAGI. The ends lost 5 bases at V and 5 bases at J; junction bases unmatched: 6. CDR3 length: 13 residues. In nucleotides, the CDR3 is TGTGCCAGCAGTCGACAGGGTATCGACGAGCAGTACTTC. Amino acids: CASSRQGIDEQYF.

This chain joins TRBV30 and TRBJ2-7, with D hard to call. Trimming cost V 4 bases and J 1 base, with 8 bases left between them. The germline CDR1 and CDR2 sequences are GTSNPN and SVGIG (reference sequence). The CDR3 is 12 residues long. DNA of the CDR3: TGTGCCTGGAATCTAGTGTCCTACGAGCAGTACTTC. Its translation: CAWNLVSYEQYF.

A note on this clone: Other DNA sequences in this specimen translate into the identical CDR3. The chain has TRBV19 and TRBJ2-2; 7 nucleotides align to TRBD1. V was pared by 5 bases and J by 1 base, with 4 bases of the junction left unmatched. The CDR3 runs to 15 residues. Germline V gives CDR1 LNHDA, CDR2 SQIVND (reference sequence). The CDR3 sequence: CASSRTGLNTGELFF. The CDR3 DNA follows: TGTGCCAGTAGTCGGACAGGTTTGAACACCGGGGAGCTGTTTTTT.

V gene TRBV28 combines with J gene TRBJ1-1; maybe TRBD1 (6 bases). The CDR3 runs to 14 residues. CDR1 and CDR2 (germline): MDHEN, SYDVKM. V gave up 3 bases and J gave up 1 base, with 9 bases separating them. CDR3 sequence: CASSLDSSNTEAFF. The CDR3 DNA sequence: TGTGCCAGCAGTTTGGACAGCTCGAACACTGAAGCTTTCTTT.

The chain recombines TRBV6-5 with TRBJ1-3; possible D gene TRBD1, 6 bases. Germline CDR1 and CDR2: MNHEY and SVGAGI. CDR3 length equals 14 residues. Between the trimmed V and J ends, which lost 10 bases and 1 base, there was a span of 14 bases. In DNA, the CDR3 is TGTGCCATCAGACCGGACAGTTCTGGAAACACCATATATTTT. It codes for CAIRPDSSGNTIYF.